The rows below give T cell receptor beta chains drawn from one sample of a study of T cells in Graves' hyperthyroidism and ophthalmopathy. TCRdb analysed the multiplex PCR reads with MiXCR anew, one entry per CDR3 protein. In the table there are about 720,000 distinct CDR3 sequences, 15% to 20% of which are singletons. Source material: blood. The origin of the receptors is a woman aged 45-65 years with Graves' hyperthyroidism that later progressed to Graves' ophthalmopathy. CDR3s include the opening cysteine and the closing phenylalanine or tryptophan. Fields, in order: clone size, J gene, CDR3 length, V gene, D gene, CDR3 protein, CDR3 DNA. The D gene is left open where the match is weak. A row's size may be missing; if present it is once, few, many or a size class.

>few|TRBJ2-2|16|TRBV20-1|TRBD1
CSAREFRQGNTGELFF
TGCAGTGCTAGAGAATTCCGACAGGGGAACACCGGGGAGCTGTTTTTT
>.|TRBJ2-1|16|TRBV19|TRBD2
CASSARLAGGYTEQFF
TGTGCCAGTAGCGCCCGACTAGCGGGGGGGTACACTGAGCAGTTCTTC
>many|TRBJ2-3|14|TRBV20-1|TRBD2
CSVLQRGFTDTQYF
TGCAGTGTCCTACAGCGGGGGTTCACAGATACGCAGTATTTT
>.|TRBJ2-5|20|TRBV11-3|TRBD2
CASSLRVPSTSDLYQETQYF
TGTGCCAGCAGCTTAAGGGTCCCATCCACTAGCGACCTGTACCAAGAGACCCAGTACTTC
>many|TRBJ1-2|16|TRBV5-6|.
CASSLWRDGPLYGYTF
TGTGCCAGCAGCTTGTGGAGGGATGGACCCCTTTATGGCTACACCTTC
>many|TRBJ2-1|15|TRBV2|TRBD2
CASRGHGLGYNEQFF
TGTGCCAGCAGAGGCCACGGACTAGGCTACAATGAGCAGTTCTTC
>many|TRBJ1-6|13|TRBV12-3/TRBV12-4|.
CASSGQINSPLHF
TGTGCCAGCAGCGGACAGATAAATTCACCCCTCCACTTT
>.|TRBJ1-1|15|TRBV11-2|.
CASSLENRPNTEAFF
TGTGCCAGCAGCTTAGAAAACAGGCCGAACACTGAAGCTTTCTTT
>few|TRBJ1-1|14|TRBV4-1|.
CASSQGAMGTEAFF
TGCGCCAGCAGCCAAGGCGCAATGGGCACTGAAGCTTTCTTT
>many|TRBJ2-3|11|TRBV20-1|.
CGGRSTDTQYF
TGCGGGGGACGGAGCACAGATACGCAGTATTTT
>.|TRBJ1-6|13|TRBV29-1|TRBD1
CSVSDRGGSPPHF
TGCAGCGTATCGGACAGGGGGGGTTCACCCCCCCACTTT
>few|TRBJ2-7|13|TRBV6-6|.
CASSYHTSYEQYF
TGTGCCAGCAGTTACCACACATCCTACGAGCAGTACTTC
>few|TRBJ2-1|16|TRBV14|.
CASSRLALQTYNEQFF
TGTGCCAGCAGTAGGCTAGCGCTGCAAACCTACAATGAGCAGTTCTTC
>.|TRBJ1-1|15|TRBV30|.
CAWSRVVREDTEAFF
TGTGCCTGGAGTAGGGTAGTAAGGGAGGACACTGAAGCTTTCTTT
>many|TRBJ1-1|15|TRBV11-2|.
CASSQVAGANTEAFF
TGTGCCAGCAGTCAGGTGGCAGGGGCGAACACTGAAGCTTTCTTT
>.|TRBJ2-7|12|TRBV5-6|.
CASSFSSAEQYF
TGTGCCAGCAGCTTTTCAAGCGCCGAGCAGTACTTC
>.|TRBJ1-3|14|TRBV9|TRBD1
CASSATGGGNTIYF
TGTGCCAGCAGCGCGACAGGGGGAGGAAACACCATATATTTT
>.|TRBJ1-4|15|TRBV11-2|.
CASSPGLVFNEKLFF
TGTGCCAGCAGCCCGGGATTGGTGTTTAATGAAAAACTGTTTTTT
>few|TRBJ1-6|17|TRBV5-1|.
CASSPFGDSSYNSPLHF
TGCGCCAGCAGCCCCTTTGGGGATAGCTCCTATAATTCACCCCTCCACTTT
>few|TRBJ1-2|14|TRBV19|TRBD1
CASSIAGQHYGYTF
TGTGCCAGTAGTATAGCGGGACAGCACTATGGCTACACCTTC
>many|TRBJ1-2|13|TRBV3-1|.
CASSQEVDYGYTF
TGTGCCAGCAGCCAAGAGGTGGACTATGGCTACACCTTC
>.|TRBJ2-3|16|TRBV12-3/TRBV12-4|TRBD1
CASSFPGRTGGITQYF
TGTGCCAGCAGTTTTCCCGGCAGGACAGGGGGTATTACGCAGTATTTT
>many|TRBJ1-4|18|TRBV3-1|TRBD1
CASSQDWDTGAKDEKLFF
TGTGCCAGCAGCCAAGATTGGGATACAGGGGCGAAAGATGAAAAACTGTTTTTT